This TCR beta chain was profiled in a study of Ad26.COV2.S vaccination and SARS-CoV-2 variants. The CDR3 loop spans 16 amino acids. The sample's treatment: roughly 20 received Ad26.COV2.S at low or high dose, single or two shots; about 5 received placebo; per-sample allocation not given. Sample collection was performed on day 63 after the first vaccine or placebo injection. Clones were read by immunoSEQ multiplex PCR, and TCRdb kept only the in-frame ones, dropping some. In the table there are hundreds of thousands of clones, approximately 86% of which are singletons. The clonotype comes from a person between 18 and 59 years old who received the Ad26.COV2.S COVID-19 vaccine or a placebo. The material sequenced was peripheral blood, taken in a trial of Ad26.COV2.S vaccine versus placebo. This chain connects TRBV21-1 to TRBJ1-5; TRBD1 was called by the table and not checked on the DNA. TRBV21-1 is noted as a pseudogene. In nucleotides, the CDR3 is TGTGCCAGCAGCAAAGATCCGACTCCAAGGGGACAGCCCCAGCATTTT. This gives the protein CASSKDPTPRGQPQHF.